Described below is a single T cell receptor (beta chain) sequence and its context. cDNA came from roughly 0.53 to 1 ug RNA primed by random hexamers. From the immunoSEQ multiplex PCR reads, TCRdb called clonotypes with MiXCR, one entry per CDR3 protein. The sample lists about 100,000 distinct CDR3 sequences, around 96% occurring once. This CDR3 is built from 14 residues. Germline assignment: CDR1 SGHAT and CDR2 FQNNGV. Trimming stripped 4 bases from V and 6 bases from J, with 16 bases between. This sample is part of a study of CD8 T cells in Susac syndrome. This clonotype was sampled from a human donor with Susac syndrome. The specimen sequenced was CD8+ T cells from PBMCs. The chain joins TRBV11-2 to TRBJ2-7; D is perhaps TRBD2 (6 bases). CDR3 loop: CASSWGTGPLEQYF. The CDR3 DNA is TGTGCCAGCAGCTGGGGGACTGGCCCCCTCGAGCAGTACTTC.